This T cell receptor beta chain was identified in a study of neurological immune-mediated disorders. Study results and caveats: Because no CDR3 amino acid sequences were shared across subjects by expanded clones, private repertoires were suggested in all groups.

The CDR3 consists of 14 residues. With V trimmed by 6 bases and J by 2 bases, 6 bases remained unmatched. Germline V CDR1 and CDR2: SGHTA, FQGTGA. By sample fraction, this clonotype is medium-sized. Antigen specificity is unknown. As for the cDNA, it was generated by 5'RACE with 10-nucleotide random UMIs. TCRdb re-analysed the 5' RACE reads in MiXCR, keeping a single row per CDR3 protein. This table has around 80,000 distinct CDR3 sequences, 10% appearing once. The origin of this receptor is a man aged 40-50 years in good health. This chain connects TRBV7-3 to TRBJ2-5; 7 nucleotides agree with TRBD2. Sequenced: PBMCs. CDR3 bases: TGTGCCAGCAGTTCTAGCGGTCCTCAAGAGACCCAGTACTTC. This codes for CASSSSGPQETQYF.